Below, 20 T cell receptor beta chains from the same sample are listed, as sequenced in a study of blood T cell repertoires in COVID-19. Profiling relied on immunoSEQ multiplex PCR, and the TCRdb table lists in-frame clones only, not all of them. The sample holds 250,000 to 300,000 clones; about four fifths are singletons and the top ten take approximately 5%. Specimen: PBMCs or T cells enriched from blood (not recorded which). All receptors come from a man aged 35 to 55 who had been exposed to COVID-19.

The chain employs TRBV30 and TRBJ1-1; D remains ambiguous. Germline V gives CDR1 GTSNPN, CDR2 SVGIG (reference sequence). Trimming pared 3 bases from V and 7 bases from J, leaving 9 bases between. CDR3 size: 11 residues. The CDR3 DNA reads as TGTGCCTGGAGCCCCTCGAGTGAAGCTTTCTTT. This codes for CAWSPSSEAFF.

The chain uses TRBV9 and TRBJ2-7; a weak D match, TRBD1 (5 bases). The CDR3 has 14 amino acids. Trimming removed 0 bases from V and 5 bases from J, with 12 bases in between. Looked up from germline, CDR1 is SGDLS and CDR2 is YYNGEE. The CDR3 protein is CASSVEGAADEQYF. CDR3 sequence (DNA): TGTGCCAGCAGCGTAGAAGGGGCCGCAGACGAGCAGTACTTC. Variable domain in full (rest from reference TRBV9 and TRBJ2-7): DSGVTQTPKHLITATGQRVTLRCSPRSGDLSVYWYQQSLDQGLQFLIQYYNGEERAKGNILERFSAQQFPDLHSELNLSSLELGDSALYFCASSVEGAADEQYFGPGTRLTVT.

This rearrangement joins TRBV9 to TRBJ2-5, with a possible D match to TRBD1 (5 bases). This CDR3 contains 14 residues. From germline, CDR1 is SGDLS and CDR2 YYNGEE. V lost 7 bases and J lost 7, with 20 bases in between. Written as DNA, the CDR3 is TGTGCCAGCGCATATGGGGCGGTTGATGGGACCCAGTACTTC. Protein: CASAYGAVDGTQYF.

The chain uses TRBV5-1 and TRBJ2-3, with a weak D call TRBD1 (5 bases). The CDR3 spans 12 residues. V lost 8 bases and J 5 bases, leaving 12 bases between the germline ends. Per the germline V gene, CDR1 is SGHRS and CDR2 is YFSETQ. CDR3 DNA: TGCGCCAGTTTGGGGCCGGGAGATACGCAGTATTTT. Translated: CASLGPGDTQYF.

The genes are TRBV7-2 and TRBJ2-7, with TRBD2 matching 11 bases. Germline CDR1 SGHTA, CDR2 FQGNSA. With V trimmed by 2 bases and J by 4 bases, 13 bases remained unmatched. The CDR3 extends over 18 amino acids. The CDR3 DNA reads as TGTGCCAGCAGCTTACCCCCACCACTAGCGGGAGCCCCATACGAGCAGTACTTC. This sequence encodes CASSLPPPLAGAPYEQYF.

This rearrangement joins TRBV5-1 to TRBJ1-2, with TRBD1 matching over 8 bases. From germline, CDR1 is SGHRS and CDR2 YFSETQ. This CDR3 has 14 residues. The junction had 4 bases not matched to a gene; V was cut back by 2 bases and J by 4 bases. CDR3 coding DNA: TGCGCCAGCAGCTTAGGACAGGGATTCTATGGCTACACCTTC. Its translation is CASSLGQGFYGYTF.

Many counts were recorded for this clone. CDR3 sequence: CASSDSWTGQDQPQHF. The CDR3 DNA reads as TGTGCCAGCAGTGACTCTTGGACCGGACAAGACCAGCCCCAGCATTTT. The chain is built from TRBV6-4 and TRBJ1-5; tentatively, D is TRBD1 (5 bases). CDR3 length: 16 residues. Trimming took 0 bases from V and 7 from J, leaving 16 bases between them. Germline CDR1 and CDR2: MRHNA and SNTAGT.

The chain employs TRBV30 and TRBJ2-1; D perhaps matches TRBD2 (5 bases). The V gene's germline CDR1 is GTSNPN and CDR2 SVGIG (reference sequence). The V and J ends lost 5 bases and 8 bases respectively, with 19 bases between them. This CDR3 has 14 amino acids. CDR3 in amino acids: CAWRTSPQVHEQFF. The CDR3 DNA reads TGTGCCTGGCGAACTAGTCCCCAGGTACATGAGCAGTTCTTC.

The rearrangement links TRBV6-5 to TRBJ1-1; no definite D call. Trimming took off 8 bases at V and 5 bases at J, with 15 bases between the two ends. The CDR3 is 13 amino acids. Germline V gene lookup returns CDR1 MNHEY and CDR2 SVGAGI. DNA for the CDR3: TGTGCCAGCGGGCCGAGGAGAGGGACTGAAGCTTTCTTT. Its translation is CASGPRRGTEAFF.

As DNA, the CDR3 is TGTGCCAGCAGCTTTCAGCGGGGACGTACAGATACGCAGTATTTT. Its protein is CASSFQRGRTDTQYF. The rearrangement uses TRBV7-3 and TRBJ2-3; 7 nucleotides line up with TRBD2. The junction had 6 bases not matched to a gene; V was cut back by 3 bases and J by 3 bases. CDR1 SGHTA and CDR2 FQGTGA come from the germline V gene. The CDR3 has 15 residues.

The chain recombines TRBV5-1 with TRBJ2-1; 8 bases map to TRBD1. Trimming cost V 4 bases and J 7 bases; bases outside gene matches: 7. Germline CDR1 and CDR2: SGHRS and YFSETQ. This CDR3 is 14 amino acids long. CDR3 nucleotide sequence: TGCGCCAGCAGCATCCGGACAGGGCTAAATGAGCAGTTCTTC. Protein product: CASSIRTGLNEQFF. Looking up the rest from reference TRBV5-1 and TRBJ2-1 gives the full variable domain: KAGVTQTPRYLIKTRGQQVTLSCSPISGHRSVSWYQQTPGQGLQFLFEYFSETQRNKGNFPGRFSGRQFSNSRSEMNVSTLELGDSALYLCASSIRTGLNEQFFGPGTRLTVL.

In this sample, this clone turned up many times. The chain is built from TRBV6-5 and TRBJ2-7, with TRBD1 matching 7 bases. Per germline, CDR1 MNHEY and CDR2 SVGAGI. The J segment lost 5 bases and the V segment lost 5 bases, leaving 9 bases of the junction unmatched. The CDR3 extends over 14 amino acids. The CDR3 DNA follows: TGTGCCAGCAGTCAAAACAGGGGAAGTAACGAGCAGTACTTC. Protein product: CASSQNRGSNEQYF.

Comments on this clone: Additional DNA sequences in this sample encode the identical CDR3. This chain uses TRBV12-3 or TRBV12-4 with TRBJ2-5; D gene unclear. The CDR3 is 11 amino acids. V was clipped by 3 bases and J by 5 bases, with 4 bases between them. The CDR3 DNA follows: TGTGCCAGCAGTTTCGAGGAGACCCAGTACTTC. This translates into CASSFEETQYF.

The CDR3 bases are TGTGCCGCTCGCCCAGGGGGCGCATTAGGCGAGCAGTTCTTC. Its translation is CAARPGGALGEQFF. The rearrangement links TRBV10-3 to TRBJ2-1; 8 bases map to TRBD1. The CDR3 totals 14 residues. V gave up 11 bases and J gave up 10 bases; unmatched junction bases: 16. The germline gives CDR1 ENHRY, CDR2 SYGVKD.

The chain recombines TRBV6-5 with TRBJ2-5; the D gene is possibly TRBD1 (6 bases). The CDR3 length is 14 residues. The V gene's germline CDR1 is MNHEY and CDR2 SVGAGI. With 5 bases removed from V and 8 bases from J, the gap between germline ends came to 18 bases. The CDR3 nucleotides are TGTGCCAGCAGTCCCGGACAGTCCCAATCCACCCAGTACTTC. Translated: CASSPGQSQSTQYF.

This sequence joins TRBV7-9 and TRBJ2-2, with D tentatively TRBD2 (5 bases). Germline CDR1 SEHNR, CDR2 FQNEAQ (reference sequence). The CDR3 extends over 13 amino acids. Trimming stripped 0 bases from V and 7 bases from J, with 6 bases between. This chain's CDR3 is CASSLAGSGELFF. DNA for the CDR3: TGTGCCAGCAGCTTAGCGGGGAGCGGGGAGCTGTTTTTT.

The chain combines TRBV19 with TRBJ2-7, with 7 positions matching TRBD1. The CDR3 has 14 residues. The ends lost 3 bases at V and 4 bases at J; junction bases unmatched: 6. The germline V gene has CDR1 LNHDA and CDR2 SQIVND (reference sequence). The CDR3 sequence is CASSMQDRPYEQYF. The CDR3 nucleotides read TGTGCCAGTAGTATGCAGGACAGGCCTTACGAGCAGTACTTC.

The chain employs TRBV7-8 and TRBJ1-5, with a tentative D call TRBD1 (6 bases). This CDR3 has 15 residues. Trimming left V 1 base short and J 2 bases short, with 9 bases between. CDR1 is SGHVS and CDR2 is FQNEAQ in the germline V gene. For the CDR3, the DNA is TGTGCCAGCAGCTTAGTCCAGGGGCGCAATCAGCCCCAGCATTTT. Translation gives CASSLVQGRNQPQHF.

The V and J genes are TRBV29-1 and TRBJ2-1; 9 bases match TRBD1. The V and J ends lost 3 bases and 7 bases, in that order; junction bases with no gene match: 7. CDR1 is SQVTM and CDR2 is ANQGSEA in the germline V gene. The CDR3 is 14 residues long. CDR3 residues: CSVERGTGLNEQFF. CDR3 nucleotides: TGCAGCGTTGAGCGTGGGACAGGGTTAAATGAGCAGTTCTTC.

This rearrangement joins TRBV19 to TRBJ1-1, with D perhaps matching TRBD1 (5 bases). Germline lookup yields CDR1 LNHDA and CDR2 SQIVND (reference sequence). CDR3 size: 14 residues. V was pared by 1 base and J by 12 bases, with 18 bases between. The DNA of the CDR3 is TGTGCCAGTAGTATAGGTGACGGGGCGGGGAGAACTTTCTTT. Its protein product is CASSIGDGAGRTFF. Supplemented by reference TRBV19 and TRBJ1-1, the full variable domain reads DGGITQSPKYLFRKEGQNVTLSCEQNLNHDAMYWYRQDPGQGLRLIYYSQIVNDFQKGDIAEGYSVSREKKESFPLTVTSAQKNPTAFYLCASSIGDGAGRTFFGQGTRLTVV.